This is a list of T cell receptor beta chains from one sample in a study of CD8+CD57+ T cells in acquired aplastic anemia. In TCRdb, the reads were re-called with MiXCR into one record per CDR3 protein. Of some 410,000 distinct CDR3 sequences in the sample, about two thirds are singletons; the top ten hold 4%. The sequencing input was sorted CD4+, CD8+, or CD8+CD57+ T cells (not recorded which) from PBMCs. The receptors stem from a human donor in good health, serving as a control. Both conserved end residues are part of each CDR3. The order of the fields is J gene, D gene, CDR3 length, clone size, V gene, CDR3 DNA, CDR3 protein. D genes are given only for firm matches. Size values are once, few and many counts, or a class for expanded clones, and some rows have none.

J gene: TRBJ2-3; D gene: .; CDR3 length: 10; clone size: .; V gene: TRBV2; CDR3 DNA: TGTGCCATCCCGGGGGATACGCAGTATTTT; CDR3 protein: CAIPGDTQYF
J gene: TRBJ2-1; D gene: TRBD1; CDR3 length: 12; clone size: .; V gene: TRBV5-1; CDR3 DNA: TGCGCCAGCAGGCGAGAGACAGGGGGGCAGTTCTTC; CDR3 protein: CASRRETGGQFF
J gene: TRBJ1-5; D gene: .; CDR3 length: 14; clone size: few; V gene: TRBV24-1; CDR3 DNA: TGTGCCACCGGCGGGGGGTATAGCAATCAGCCCCAGCATTTT; CDR3 protein: CATGGGYSNQPQHF
J gene: TRBJ1-2; D gene: TRBD1; CDR3 length: 16; clone size: many; V gene: TRBV7-2; CDR3 DNA: TGTGCCAGCACCATCATGGGGGACAGGACTAACTATGGCTACACCTTC; CDR3 protein: CASTIMGDRTNYGYTF
J gene: TRBJ1-2; D gene: .; CDR3 length: 14; clone size: .; V gene: TRBV6-1; CDR3 DNA: TGTGCCAGCAGTGATACGTCGGCCTACTATGGCTACACCTTC; CDR3 protein: CASSDTSAYYGYTF
J gene: TRBJ2-1; D gene: .; CDR3 length: 14; clone size: many; V gene: TRBV4-1; CDR3 DNA: TGCGCCAGCAGCCCGGGACAAGCATACAATGAGCAGTTCTTC; CDR3 protein: CASSPGQAYNEQFF
J gene: TRBJ2-1; D gene: TRBD2; CDR3 length: 15; clone size: .; V gene: TRBV15; CDR3 DNA: TGTGCCACCAGCACCGGGACTAGTACTACAATGAGGCAGTTCTTC; CDR3 protein: CATSTGTSTTMRQFF
J gene: TRBJ2-3; D gene: TRBD2; CDR3 length: 15; clone size: many; V gene: TRBV5-4; CDR3 DNA: TGTGCCAGCTCCTATGGCGGGGGGCTGTCAGATACGCAGTATTTT; CDR3 protein: CASSYGGGLSDTQYF
J gene: TRBJ2-3; D gene: .; CDR3 length: 15; clone size: .; V gene: TRBV7-2; CDR3 DNA: TGTGCCAGCAGCTTAGACCTGGAGGCAGCAGAACCGCAGTATTTT; CDR3 protein: CASSLDLEAAEPQYF
J gene: TRBJ2-7; D gene: .; CDR3 length: 15; clone size: .; V gene: TRBV29-1; CDR3 DNA: TGCAGCGTTGAAGATGTTACGGGCCGAGCCTACGAGCAGTACTTC; CDR3 protein: CSVEDVTGRAYEQYF
J gene: TRBJ2-5; D gene: .; CDR3 length: 15; clone size: .; V gene: TRBV5-1; CDR3 DNA: TGCGCCAGCGGCTTGGTAGGGGGTTTTAGAGAGACCCAGTACTTC; CDR3 protein: CASGLVGGFRETQYF